This TCR beta chain is drawn from a study of radiation and T cells in renal cell carcinoma. Study-level background: Nephrectomy followed 15 Gy stereotactic body radiation by 4 weeks.

As concerns this clone: The antigen remains unidentified.

TCRdb's table, derived via immunoSEQ multiplex PCR, lists solely in-frame clones and lacks some. The table has about 130,000 clones, about four fifths seen once. Study-level points and caveats: In blood, top tumor clones expanded by 2 weeks, shrinking by 4. Pretreatment tumor biopsies were lacking, so baseline clonotypes are unknown.

Time point here: blood 2 weeks post-SBRT. Described treatment: 15 Gy SBRT to primary tumor, nephrectomy 4 weeks later. The V gene lost 0 bases and the J gene lost 1 base, with 8 bases spanning the gap. The CDR3 is 15 amino acids. The germline V gene encodes CDR1 SEHNR and CDR2 FQNEAQ (reference sequence). The receptor's source is a man aged 45-60 years with renal cell carcinoma. The sequencing here drew on blood, taken from a patient whose treatment included radiotherapy and nephrectomy. The genes are TRBV7-9 and TRBJ2-3, with TRBD1 as a possible D gene (6 bases). CDR3 protein: CASSLAGQGTDTQYF. CDR3 nucleotides: TGTGCCAGCAGCTTAGCGGGACAAGGCACAGATACGCAGTATTTT.